This T cell receptor (beta chain) came from a study of shared clonotypes between healthy human individuals. Sequenced by immunoSEQ multiplex PCR; TCRdb stores in-frame clones only, minus some. The repertoire includes 2 million or so clones, around 96% of them detected once, and 0.85% to 1.3% sits in the top ten. Study-level findings and limits: It was observed that around 5% of naive CD4 clonotypes were shared across a handful of donors.

Naive-designated CD8 cells lacked CD45RO, were positively enriched for CCR7, and omitted terminally differentiated effector memory CD45RA+ cells. Donors, healthy HIV-negative adults, lacked recent acute infections or vaccinations. In the case of this clone: Its antigen is as yet unknown.

Germline V CDR1 and CDR2: LNHDA, SQIVND (reference sequence). This CDR3 contains 12 residues. Trimming removed 9 bases at V and 8 bases at J, with 13 bases between. Sequencing was carried out using naive CD8+ T cells sorted from blood. The rearrangement uses TRBV19 and TRBJ2-2; perhaps D is TRBD1 or TRBD2 (5 bases each). The TCR was taken from a young man in good health. The CDR3 here is CASFGAIGELFF. The CDR3 DNA reads TGTGCCAGCTTCGGGGCTATTGGGGAGCTGTTTTTT.